This T cell receptor beta chain was sequenced for a study of blood T cell repertoires in COVID-19. As for the study in general: Whether acute or convalescent, the COVID-19 samples came from the United States, Italy and Spain.

A single count supports this clone. As handled by the study authors: Estimates of nucleated cell counts were drawn from the amplification of reference gene primers. Using immunoSEQ multiplex PCR, the repertoire was profiled, and TCRdb retains in-frame clones only, with some absent. That table furnishes V, J and clone size, whereas the DNA furnished D and trimming. There are roughly 77,000 clones in the sample; around 80% occur only once, and about 30% lies in the top ten. Sequencing was done on a sample of peripheral blood. The origin of this receptor is a man aged 55 to 70 with active or convalescent COVID-19.

The CDR3 DNA reads TGCGCCAGCAGTCCCAGGGTATACAATGAGCAGTTCTTC. Protein sequence: CASSPRVYNEQFF. The rearrangement links TRBV5-1 to TRBJ2-1, with D maybe TRBD1 (5 bases). From germline, CDR1 is SGHRS and CDR2 YFSETQ. The CDR3 runs 13 residues. V lost 5 bases, J lost 4 bases, and 10 bases lay in between.